These T cell receptor beta chains were read from a single sample in a study of cytomegalovirus exposure and HLA in healthy donors. The table came from immunoSEQ multiplex PCR; TCRdb's copy has only in-frame clones and leaves some out. The listing records 200,000 or so clones. What was sequenced was PBMCs. The receptors derive from a boy between 10 and 17 years old in good health and CMV-seronegative. The CDR3 runs from the conserved cysteine through the conserved F or W. A D gene is named only where the DNA matches it firmly.

v_gene: TRBV28
j_gene: TRBJ2-5
d_gene: TRBD1
CDR3aa: CASRLGETGGIGETQYF
CDR3nt: TGTGCCAGCAGACTAGGCGAGACAGGGGGCATTGGAGAGACCCAGTACTTC

v_gene: TRBV6-5
j_gene: TRBJ2-2
d_gene: .
CDR3aa: CAVGGQGHTGELFF
CDR3nt: TGTGCCGTGGGGGGGCAGGGGCACACCGGGGAGCTGTTTTTT

v_gene: TRBV14
j_gene: TRBJ1-2
d_gene: .
CDR3aa: CASSQVNRENYGYTF
CDR3nt: TGTGCCAGCAGCCAAGTGAACAGGGAGAACTATGGCTACACCTTC

v_gene: TRBV6-1
j_gene: TRBJ2-3
d_gene: TRBD1
CDR3aa: CASSETEGTGSDTQYF
CDR3nt: TGTGCCAGCAGTGAAACTGAAGGGACAGGGTCGGATACGCAGTATTTT

v_gene: TRBV5-6
j_gene: TRBJ2-7
d_gene: .
CDR3aa: CASSLAGGFNEQYF
CDR3nt: TGTGCCAGCAGCTTGGCCGGAGGGTTCAACGAGCAGTACTTC

v_gene: TRBV28
j_gene: TRBJ2-1
d_gene: TRBD1
CDR3aa: CASTMIDRGNEQFF
CDR3nt: TGTGCCAGCACCATGATTGACAGGGGCAATGAGCAGTTCTTC

v_gene: TRBV19
j_gene: TRBJ2-2
d_gene: .
CDR3aa: CASSRAGGVTGELFF
CDR3nt: TGTGCCAGTAGTAGAGCGGGCGGGGTTACCGGGGAGCTGTTTTTT

v_gene: TRBV9
j_gene: TRBJ2-3
d_gene: .
CDR3aa: CASSVFPPGDTQYF
CDR3nt: TGTGCCAGCAGCGTGTTTCCCCCCGGGGATACGCAGTATTTT

v_gene: TRBV6-6
j_gene: TRBJ2-5
d_gene: TRBD2
CDR3aa: CASSYPSGGVETQYF
CDR3nt: TGTGCCAGCAGTTACCCTAGCGGGGGGGTTGAGACCCAGTACTTC

v_gene: TRBV5-1
j_gene: TRBJ2-3
d_gene: .
CDR3aa: CASSRVDSSTDTQYF
CDR3nt: TGCGCCAGCAGTAGAGTAGACTCTAGCACAGATACGCAGTATTTT

v_gene: TRBV5-1
j_gene: TRBJ1-2
d_gene: TRBD1
CDR3aa: CASSFMQGDGGYTF
CDR3nt: TGCGCCAGCAGCTTTATGCAGGGGGATGGGGGCTACACCTTC

v_gene: TRBV10-3
j_gene: TRBJ1-1
d_gene: .
CDR3aa: CAISKAPGQGDTEAFF
CDR3nt: TGTGCCATCAGTAAGGCTCCCGGGCAAGGGGACACTGAAGCTTTCTTT

v_gene: TRBV30
j_gene: TRBJ1-2
d_gene: TRBD1
CDR3aa: CAWSGQGYGYTF
CDR3nt: TGTGCCTGGAGTGGACAGGGTTATGGCTACACCTTC

v_gene: TRBV27
j_gene: TRBJ2-7
d_gene: .
CDR3aa: CASSLGLTKLYEQYF
CDR3nt: TGTGCCAGCAGCCTCGGACTAACTAAACTCTACGAGCAGTACTTC

v_gene: TRBV5-1
j_gene: TRBJ1-1
d_gene: .
CDR3aa: CASSVNIMNTEAFF
CDR3nt: TGCGCCAGCAGCGTTAACATCATGAACACTGAAGCTTTCTTT

v_gene: TRBV5-6
j_gene: TRBJ2-1
d_gene: TRBD1
CDR3aa: CASSLKQGSFNEQFF
CDR3nt: TGTGCCAGCAGCTTGAAACAGGGGAGTTTCAATGAGCAGTTCTTC

v_gene: TRBV5-1
j_gene: TRBJ1-5
d_gene: TRBD1
CDR3aa: CASSPGGSGNQPQHF
CDR3nt: TGCGCCAGCAGCCCAGGGGGCTCGGGCAATCAGCCCCAGCATTTT

v_gene: TRBV30
j_gene: TRBJ1-2
d_gene: .
CDR3aa: CAWSGGLGYTF
CDR3nt: TGTGCCTGGAGTGGCGGGCTCGGCTACACCTTC

v_gene: TRBV7-3
j_gene: TRBJ2-1
d_gene: .
CDR3aa: CASSLSLDLRSPEQFF
CDR3nt: TGTGCCAGCAGCTTAAGTTTGGACTTAAGGAGTCCTGAGCAGTTCTTC

v_gene: TRBV18
j_gene: TRBJ1-1
d_gene: .
CDR3aa: CASSSQGATEAFF
CDR3nt: TGTGCCAGCTCGTCACAGGGTGCCACTGAAGCTTTCTTT